The 12 T cell receptor beta chains presented below share a single source sample, sequenced in a study of cytomegalovirus exposure and HLA in healthy donors (dated by TCRdb to the late 2010s). The method was the immunoSEQ multiplex PCR assay. In its TCRdb copy, this immuneACCESS table keeps in-frame sequences only and misses some clones. Where compared with another copy, unresolved V genes explain less than half of these, and the others have no known cause. In all, the sample holds 95,000 to 150,000 clones, and 85% to 90% of those were seen once. Around 1.1% of the sample lies in the top ten. The sequenced material came from PBMCs. The receptors here all came from a woman younger than 30 in good health and CMV-seronegative.

This chain joins TRBV28 and TRBJ1-1, with a possible D match to TRBD1 (5 bases). The CDR3 runs to 14 residues. The V end lost 5 bases, the J end lost 1 base, and 11 bases lay between the germline ends. Germline V gene sequence: CDR1 MDHEN, CDR2 SYDVKM. CDR3 residues: CASSPGGTNTEAFF. The CDR3 DNA reads as TGTGCCAGCAGTCCCGGCGGGACGAACACTGAAGCTTTCTTT. Full variable domain (missing parts from reference TRBV28 and TRBJ1-1): DVKVTQSSRYLVKRTGEKVFLECVQDMDHENMFWYRQDPGLGLRLIYFSYDVKMKEKGDIPEGYSVSREKKERFSLILESASTNQTSMYLCASSPGGTNTEAFFGQGTRLTVV.

The V and J genes are TRBV5-7 and TRBJ1-1; unclear D gene. TRBV5-7 is sorted into the ORF group, with uncertain function. CDR3 length: 17 residues. The germline V and J ends were trimmed by 2 bases and 7 bases, with 24 bases remaining between them. The chain's CDR3 is CASSFKELGRASHEAFF. In nucleotides, the CDR3 is TGTGCCAGCAGCTTCAAAGAACTAGGCCGCGCGTCCCATGAAGCTTTCTTT.

The chain recombines TRBV2 with TRBJ1-3; D possibly corresponds to TRBD1 (5 bases). This CDR3 contains 14 residues. Germline-derived CDR1 and CDR2 are SNHLY and FYNNEI. The V gene lost 9 bases and the J gene lost 4 bases, with 16 bases spanning the gap. CDR3 residues: CARWEGSSGNTIYF. In DNA, the CDR3 is TGTGCCAGATGGGAGGGGTCGTCGGGAAACACCATATATTTT.

The chain's CDR3 is CAWSEKGKRVHYEQYF. CDR3 in DNA: TGTGCCTGGAGTGAGAAAGGCAAGAGGGTCCACTACGAGCAGTACTTC. The V call is TRBV30, the J call TRBJ2-7; the D gene is possibly TRBD2 (5 bases). Trimming removed 1 base from V and 3 bases from J, with 19 bases in between. The CDR3 has 16 amino acids. Germline CDR1 GTSNPN, CDR2 SVGIG (reference sequence).

The J gene is TRBJ2-7, the V gene TRBV18, with TRBD1 matching 8 bases. Trimming took 5 bases from V and 1 from J; bases not matched to a gene: 4. CDR3 size: 14 residues. CDR1 and CDR2 from the germline V gene are KGHSH and LQKENI. The CDR3 sequence is CASSARDRSYEQYF. In DNA form, the CDR3 reads TGTGCCAGCTCAGCCCGGGACAGGTCCTACGAGCAGTACTTC.

The rearrangement links TRBV30 to TRBJ2-1, with 9 bases that match TRBD2. The CDR3 covers 15 residues. V dropped 0 bases and J dropped 4; count of bases not matched to a gene: 4. The V gene's germline CDR1 is GTSNPN and CDR2 SVGIG (reference sequence). The CDR3 sequence is CAWSVGGGGYNEQFF. In nucleotides, the CDR3 is TGTGCCTGGAGTGTCGGCGGGGGGGGATACAATGAGCAGTTCTTC.

This rearrangement joins TRBV7-6 to TRBJ2-2; 7 positions match TRBD2. There are 16 residues in the CDR3. Germline loops: CDR1 SGHVS, CDR2 FNYEAQ. J lost 1 base, V lost 3 bases, and 5 bases had no gene match. CDR3 sequence: CASSFGGSGNTGELFF. The CDR3 nucleotides read TGTGCCAGCAGCTTTGGCGGGAGCGGGAACACCGGGGAGCTGTTTTTT. Looking up the rest from reference TRBV7-6 and TRBJ2-2 gives the full variable domain: GAGVSQSPRYKVTKRGQDVALRCDPISGHVSLYWYRQALGQGPEFLTYFNYEAQQDKSGLPNDRFSAERPEGSISTLTIQRTEQRDSAMYRCASSFGGSGNTGELFFGEGSRLTVL.

CDR3 sequence reads: CASSPPGTGTYEQYF. For the CDR3, the DNA is TGTGCCAGTAGTCCCCCCGGGACAGGAACATACGAGCAGTACTTC. The gene calls are TRBV19 and TRBJ2-7; 8 nucleotides match TRBD1. Germline-derived CDR1 and CDR2 are LNHDA and SQIVND (reference sequence). The V segment lost 5 bases and the J segment 4 bases; nucleotides outside the gene matches: 10. This CDR3 comprises 15 residues.

The table lists this clone with a few counts. In the same sample, other DNA sequences code for this CDR3. The chain employs TRBV5-6 and TRBJ2-7; D remains ambiguous. There are 11 residues in the CDR3. V gave up 3 bases and J gave up 2 bases, with 3 bases separating them. Germline CDR1 SGHDT, CDR2 YYEEEE. The CDR3 coding sequence is TGTGCCAGCAGCTCAACCTACGAGCAGTACTTC. Translating gives CASSSTYEQYF.

This rearrangement joins TRBV5-1 to TRBJ1-5, with D possibly matching TRBD1 (5 bases). In germline, CDR1 is SGHRS, CDR2 YFSETQ. The CDR3 has 13 amino acids. V lost 4 bases, J lost 9 bases, and 14 bases lay in between. The CDR3 DNA is TGCGCCAGCAGCCCTACAGGACCTTTGCCCCAGCATTTT. Its translation is CASSPTGPLPQHF.

This chain uses TRBV18 with TRBJ2-7; possible D gene TRBD2, 5 bases. Per the germline V gene, CDR1 is KGHSH and CDR2 is LQKENI. This CDR3 region has 15 residues. V lost 3 bases, J lost 0 bases, and 12 bases lay in between. The CDR3 nucleotides are TGTGCCAGCTCACCGGGGAGTACGTCCTCCTACGAGCAGTACTTC. This encodes CASSPGSTSSYEQYF.

The J gene is TRBJ2-1, the V gene TRBV6-4, with 15 bases matching TRBD2. CDR3 length: 16 amino acids. With V trimmed by 0 bases and J by 7 bases, 1 base remained unmatched. Looked up from germline, CDR1 is MRHNA and CDR2 is SNTAGT. CDR3 sequence: CASSDSGTSGRNEQFF. CDR3 sequence (DNA): TGTGCCAGCAGTGACTCTGGGACTAGCGGGAGGAATGAGCAGTTCTTC.